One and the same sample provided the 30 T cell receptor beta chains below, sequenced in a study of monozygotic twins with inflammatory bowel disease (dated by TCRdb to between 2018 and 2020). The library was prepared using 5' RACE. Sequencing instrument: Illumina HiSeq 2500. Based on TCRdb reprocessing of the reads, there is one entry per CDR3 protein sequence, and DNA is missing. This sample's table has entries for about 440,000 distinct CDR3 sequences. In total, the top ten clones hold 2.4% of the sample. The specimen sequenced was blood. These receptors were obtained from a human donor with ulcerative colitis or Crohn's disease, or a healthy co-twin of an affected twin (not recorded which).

CDR3 region: CASSPTQTGQETQYF. V usage is TRBV18 and J usage is TRBJ2-5. The CDR3 length is 15 residues. The germline V gene has CDR1 KGHSH and CDR2 LQKENI.

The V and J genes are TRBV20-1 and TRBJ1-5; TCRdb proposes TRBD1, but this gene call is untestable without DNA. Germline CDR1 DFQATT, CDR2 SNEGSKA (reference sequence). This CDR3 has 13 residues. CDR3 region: CSAVGTPVQPQHF.

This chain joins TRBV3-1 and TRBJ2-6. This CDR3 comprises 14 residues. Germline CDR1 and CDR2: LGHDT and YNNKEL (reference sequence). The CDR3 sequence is CASRQEGGANVLTF.

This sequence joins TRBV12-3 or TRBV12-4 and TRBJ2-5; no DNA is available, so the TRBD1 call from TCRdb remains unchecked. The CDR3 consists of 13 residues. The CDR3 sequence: CASRTGTQETQYF.

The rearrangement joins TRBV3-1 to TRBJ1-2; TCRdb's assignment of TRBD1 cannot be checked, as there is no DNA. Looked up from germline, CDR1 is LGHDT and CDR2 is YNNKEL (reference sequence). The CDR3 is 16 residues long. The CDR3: CASSQISSGSNYGYTF.

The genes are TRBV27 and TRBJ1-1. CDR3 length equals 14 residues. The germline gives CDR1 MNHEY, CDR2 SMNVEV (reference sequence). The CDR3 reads CASSLYQRDTEAFF.

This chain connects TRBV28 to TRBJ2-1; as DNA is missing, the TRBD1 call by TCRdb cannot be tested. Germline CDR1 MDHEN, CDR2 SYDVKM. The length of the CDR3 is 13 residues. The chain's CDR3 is CASRQGNNNEQFF.

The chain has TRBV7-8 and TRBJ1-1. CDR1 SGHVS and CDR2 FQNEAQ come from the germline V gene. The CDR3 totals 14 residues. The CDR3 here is CASSLVQGNSEAFF.

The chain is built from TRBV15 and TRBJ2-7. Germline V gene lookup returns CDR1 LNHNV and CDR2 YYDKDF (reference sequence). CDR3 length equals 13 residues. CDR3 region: CATSRDTSYEQYF.

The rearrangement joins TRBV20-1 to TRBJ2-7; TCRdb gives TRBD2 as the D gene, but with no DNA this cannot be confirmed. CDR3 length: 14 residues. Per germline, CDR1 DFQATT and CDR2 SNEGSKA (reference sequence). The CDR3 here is CSAYGFGGRYEQYF.

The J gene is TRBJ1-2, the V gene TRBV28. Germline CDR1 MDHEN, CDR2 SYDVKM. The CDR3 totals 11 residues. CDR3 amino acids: CASHTNYGYTF.

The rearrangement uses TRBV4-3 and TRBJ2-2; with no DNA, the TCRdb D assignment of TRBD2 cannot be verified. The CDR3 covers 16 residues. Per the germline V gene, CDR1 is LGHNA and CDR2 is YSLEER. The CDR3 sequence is CASSHSTSPNTGELFF.

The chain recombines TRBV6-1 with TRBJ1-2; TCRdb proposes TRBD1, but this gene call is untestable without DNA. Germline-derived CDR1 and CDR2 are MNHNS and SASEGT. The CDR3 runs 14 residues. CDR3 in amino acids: CASSEAGADYGYTF.

CDR3 loop: CASSQGEALDTEAFF. This sequence joins TRBV4-1 and TRBJ1-1. Germline CDR1 and CDR2: MGHRA and YSYEKL. This CDR3 is 15 amino acids long.

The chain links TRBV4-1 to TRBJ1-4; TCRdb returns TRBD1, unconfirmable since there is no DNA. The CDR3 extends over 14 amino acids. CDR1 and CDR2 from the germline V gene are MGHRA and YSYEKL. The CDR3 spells CASRQYRDQEKLFF.

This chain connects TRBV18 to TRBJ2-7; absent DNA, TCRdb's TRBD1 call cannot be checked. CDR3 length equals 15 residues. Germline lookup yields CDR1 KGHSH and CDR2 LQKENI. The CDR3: CASFTGAGPVFEQYF.

CDR3 amino acids: CASTEGTGSTEAFF. V gene TRBV5-1 combines with J gene TRBJ1-1; the D call from TCRdb, TRBD1, cannot be confirmed without DNA. The germline gives CDR1 SGHRS, CDR2 YFSETQ. CDR3 length: 14 residues.

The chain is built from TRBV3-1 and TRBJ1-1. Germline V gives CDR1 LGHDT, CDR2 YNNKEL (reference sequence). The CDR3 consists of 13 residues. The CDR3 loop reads CASSQAIGAEAFF.

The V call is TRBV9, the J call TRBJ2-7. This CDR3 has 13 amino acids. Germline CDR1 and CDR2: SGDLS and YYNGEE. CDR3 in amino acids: CASFYTQPYEQYF. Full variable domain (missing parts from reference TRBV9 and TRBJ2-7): DSGVTQTPKHLITATGQRVTLRCSPRSGDLSVYWYQQSLDQGLQFLIQYYNGEERAKGNILERFSAQQFPDLHSELNLSSLELGDSALYFCASFYTQPYEQYFGPGTRLTVT.

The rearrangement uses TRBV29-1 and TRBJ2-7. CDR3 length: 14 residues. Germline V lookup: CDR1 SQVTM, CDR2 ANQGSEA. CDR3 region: CSVEGYRGSYEQYF.

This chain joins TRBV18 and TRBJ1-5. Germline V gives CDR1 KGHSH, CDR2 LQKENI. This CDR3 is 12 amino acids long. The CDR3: CASSLDVGPQHF.

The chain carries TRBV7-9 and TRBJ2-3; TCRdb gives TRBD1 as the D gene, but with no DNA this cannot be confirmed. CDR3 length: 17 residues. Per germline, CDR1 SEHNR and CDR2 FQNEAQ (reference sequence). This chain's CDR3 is CASSLDRREPSTDTQYF.

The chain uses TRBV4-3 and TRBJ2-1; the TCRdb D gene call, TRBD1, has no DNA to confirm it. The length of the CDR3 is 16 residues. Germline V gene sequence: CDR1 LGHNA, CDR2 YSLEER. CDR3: CASSQGAGDYYNEQFF.

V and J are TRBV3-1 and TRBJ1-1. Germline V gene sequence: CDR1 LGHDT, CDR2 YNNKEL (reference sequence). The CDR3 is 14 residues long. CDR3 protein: CASSHWGSGTEAFF.

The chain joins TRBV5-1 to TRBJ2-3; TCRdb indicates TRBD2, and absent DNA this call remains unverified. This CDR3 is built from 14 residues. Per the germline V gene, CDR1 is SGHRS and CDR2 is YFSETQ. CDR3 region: CASASGGATDTQYF.

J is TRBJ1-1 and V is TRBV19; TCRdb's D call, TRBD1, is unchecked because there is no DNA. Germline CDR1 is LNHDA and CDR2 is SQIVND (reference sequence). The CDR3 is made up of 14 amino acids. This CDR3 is CASSFGGQGTEAFF. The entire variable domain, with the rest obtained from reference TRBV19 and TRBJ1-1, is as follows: DGGITQSPKYLFRKEGQNVTLSCEQNLNHDAMYWYRQDPGQGLRLIYYSQIVNDFQKGDIAEGYSVSREKKESFPLTVTSAQKNPTAFYLCASSFGGQGTEAFFGQGTRLTVV.

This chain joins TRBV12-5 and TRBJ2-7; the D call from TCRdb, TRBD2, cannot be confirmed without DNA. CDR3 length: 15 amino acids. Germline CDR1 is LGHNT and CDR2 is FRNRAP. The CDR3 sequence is CASGAGEGVFGEQYF.

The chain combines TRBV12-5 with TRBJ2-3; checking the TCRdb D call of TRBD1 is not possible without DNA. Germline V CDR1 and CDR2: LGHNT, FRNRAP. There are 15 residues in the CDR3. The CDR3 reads CASGLGTAGTDTQYF.

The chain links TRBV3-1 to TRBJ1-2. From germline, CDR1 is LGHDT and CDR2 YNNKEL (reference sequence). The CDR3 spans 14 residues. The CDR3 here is CASSRKGSGPLVTF. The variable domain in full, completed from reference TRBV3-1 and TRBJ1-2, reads DTAVSQTPKYLVTQMGNDKSIKCEQNLGHDTMYWYKQDSKKFLKIMFSYNNKELIINETVPNRFSPKSPDKAHLNLHINSLELGDSAVYFCASSRKGSGPLVTFGSGTRLTVV.

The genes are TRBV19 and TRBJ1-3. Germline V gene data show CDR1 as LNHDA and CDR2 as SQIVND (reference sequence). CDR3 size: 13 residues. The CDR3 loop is CASSKLLGNTIYF.